This TCR beta chain derives from a study of T cell responses to AZD1222 COVID-19 vaccine. Study-wide findings and caveats: Per reports, nearly half of all spike-specific TCRs target regions that are unmutated in variants. Spike-specific TCR breadth and depth grew following two AZD1222 doses. Without day 14 samples, only post-peak T cell repertoires were studied.

As to this clone: What it binds is not known.

Germline CDR1 reads WNHNN; CDR2 reads SYGVQD (reference sequence). CDR3 length: 14 residues. V was cut by 11 bases and J by 4 bases, with 20 bases left in between. Researchers grouped second doses given at about 4 or about 12 weeks into one pool. Only in-frame clones appear in the TCRdb table, and some are missing; sequencing was by immunoSEQ multiplex PCR. The sample records more than 95,000 clones, 88% being singletons. Sequencing used peripheral blood, obtained 28 days after the second AZD1222 dose. The chain employs TRBV10-1 and TRBJ1-1; D gene ambiguous. The sequence came from an adult who received the AZD1222 COVID-19 vaccine. DNA of the CDR3: TGCGCCGTGATCTCCGGGCCCCGAACCACTGAAGCTTTCTTT. Amino acid sequence: CAVISGPRTTEAFF.